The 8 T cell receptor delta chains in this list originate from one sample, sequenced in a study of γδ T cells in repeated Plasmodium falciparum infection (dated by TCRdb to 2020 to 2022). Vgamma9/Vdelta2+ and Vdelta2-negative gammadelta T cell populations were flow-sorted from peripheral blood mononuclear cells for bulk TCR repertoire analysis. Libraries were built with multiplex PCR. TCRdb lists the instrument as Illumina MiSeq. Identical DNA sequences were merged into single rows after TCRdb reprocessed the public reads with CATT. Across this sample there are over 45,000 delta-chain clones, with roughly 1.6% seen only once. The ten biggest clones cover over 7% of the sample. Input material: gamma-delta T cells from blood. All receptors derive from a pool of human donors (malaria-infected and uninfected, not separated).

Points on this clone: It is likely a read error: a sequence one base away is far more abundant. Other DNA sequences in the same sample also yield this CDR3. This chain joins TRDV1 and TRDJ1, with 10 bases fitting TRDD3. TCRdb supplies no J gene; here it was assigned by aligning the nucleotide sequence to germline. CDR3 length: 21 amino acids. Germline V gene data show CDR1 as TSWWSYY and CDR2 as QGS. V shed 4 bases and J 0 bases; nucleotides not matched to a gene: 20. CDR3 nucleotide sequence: TGTGCTCTTGGGGGGCCTACGGGTACTGGGGGATCACTCTCCTACACCGATAAACTCATCTTT. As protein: CALGGPTGTGGSLSYTDKLIF.

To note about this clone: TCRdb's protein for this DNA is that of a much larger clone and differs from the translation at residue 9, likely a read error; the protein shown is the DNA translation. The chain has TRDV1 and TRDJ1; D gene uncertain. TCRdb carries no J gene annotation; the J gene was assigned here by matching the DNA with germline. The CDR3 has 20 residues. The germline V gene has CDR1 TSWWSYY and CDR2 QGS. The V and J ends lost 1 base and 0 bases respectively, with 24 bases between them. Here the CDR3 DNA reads TGTGCTCTTGGGGAACCCGCAACTCGGGTAGTGATGGCGTACACCGATAAACTCATCTTT. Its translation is CALGEPATRVVMAYTDKLIF.

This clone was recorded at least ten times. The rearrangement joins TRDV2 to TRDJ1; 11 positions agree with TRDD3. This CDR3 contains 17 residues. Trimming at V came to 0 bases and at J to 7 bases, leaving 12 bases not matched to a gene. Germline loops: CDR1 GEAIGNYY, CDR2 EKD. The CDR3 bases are TGTGCCTGTGACACCGTCGGTCTGGGGGATACCCGGGGTAAACTCATCTTT. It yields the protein CACDTVGLGDTRGKLIF.

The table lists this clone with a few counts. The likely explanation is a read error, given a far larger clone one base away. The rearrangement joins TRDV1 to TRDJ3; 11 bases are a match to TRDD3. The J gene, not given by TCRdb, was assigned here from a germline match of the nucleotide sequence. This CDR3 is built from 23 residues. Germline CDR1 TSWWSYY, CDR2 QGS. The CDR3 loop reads CALGERFLYWGIITSWDTRQMFF. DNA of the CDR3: TGTGCTCTTGGGGAACGTTTTCTTTACTGGGGGATAATCACCTCCTGGGACACCAGACAGATGTTTTTC.

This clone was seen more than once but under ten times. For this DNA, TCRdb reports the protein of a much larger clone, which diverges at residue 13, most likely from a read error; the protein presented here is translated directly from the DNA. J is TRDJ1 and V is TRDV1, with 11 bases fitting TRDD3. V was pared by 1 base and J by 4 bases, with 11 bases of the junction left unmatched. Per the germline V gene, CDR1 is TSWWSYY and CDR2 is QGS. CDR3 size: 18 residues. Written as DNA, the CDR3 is TGTGCTCTTGGGGAACGCCCATACTGGGGGATAGTCCGCGATAAACTCATCTTT. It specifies CALGERPYWGIVRDKLIF.

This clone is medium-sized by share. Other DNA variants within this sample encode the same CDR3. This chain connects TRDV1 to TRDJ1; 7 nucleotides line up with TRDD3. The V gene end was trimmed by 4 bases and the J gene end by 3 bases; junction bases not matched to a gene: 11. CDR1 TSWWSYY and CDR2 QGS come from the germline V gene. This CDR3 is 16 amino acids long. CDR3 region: CALGGTSLTGADKLIF. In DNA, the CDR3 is TGTGCTCTTGGGGGGACCTCCCTTACTGGGGCCGATAAACTCATCTTT.

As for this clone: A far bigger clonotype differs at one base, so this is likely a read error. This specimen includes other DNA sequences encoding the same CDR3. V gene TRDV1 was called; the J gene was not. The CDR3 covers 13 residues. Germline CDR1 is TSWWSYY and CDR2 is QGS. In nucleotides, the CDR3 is TGTGCTCTATTCCTATTGAACACCGATAAGCTCATCTTT. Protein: CALFLLNTDKLIF.

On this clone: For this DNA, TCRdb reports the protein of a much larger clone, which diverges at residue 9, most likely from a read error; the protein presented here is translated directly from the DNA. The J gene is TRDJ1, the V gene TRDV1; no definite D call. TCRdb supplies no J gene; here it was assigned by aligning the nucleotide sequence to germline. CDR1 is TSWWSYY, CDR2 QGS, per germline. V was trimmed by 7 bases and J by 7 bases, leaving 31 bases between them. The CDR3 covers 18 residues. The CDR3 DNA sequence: TGTGCTCTTGAGTTTTCCGGCCTGAGGACTCCAGCGAAAACTAAACTCATCTTT. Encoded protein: CALEFSGLRTPAKTKLIF.